What follows is one T cell receptor beta chain and its context. The antigen is unknown. Between the trimmed V and J ends, which lost 8 bases and 10 bases, there was a span of 17 bases. From germline, CDR1 is SGHDN and CDR2 FVKESK. CDR3 size: 13 residues. A primer in the constant region served to generate TCR beta cDNA from about 480 ng of total RNA. Generation of the TCR beta libraries relied on three nested multiplex PCR rounds using slightly modified ARM-PCR. Forward primers for TRBV1-TRBV30 and a C-beta reverse primer served the first two PCR rounds, at roughly 10 cycles each. MiXCR, applied by TCRdb to the multiplex PCR reads, yields one record per CDR3 protein. The sample holds around 190,000 distinct CDR3 sequences; just under 85% are singletons and the top ten take 18%. The sample comes from a study of tumor-infiltrating lymphocytes in primary liver carcinoma. General study points: Presence in all five tumor regions was observed for only about 8-25% of top clones.

RNA and DNA were co-extracted from approximately 20-30 mg of unsorted bulk tissue. Those sampled were patients whose primary liver carcinoma was treated by surgical resection. The patients, who had chronic HBV infection, were treatment-naive (untreated). The material sequenced was tumor tissue from primary liver carcinoma. The genes are TRBV14 and TRBJ1-4; D remains ambiguous. The receptor was isolated from a man aged 35-49 years with primary liver carcinoma and hepatitis B virus infection. For the CDR3, the DNA is TGTGCCAGCGCCTGCTCCTTCGAAGGAAAACTGTTTTTT. Protein: CASACSFEGKLFF.